These T cell receptor beta chains were read from a single sample in a study of early T cells in non-severe SARS-CoV-2 infection. TCRdb reprocessed the 5' RACE reads with MiXCR, giving one entry per CDR3 protein. The table records tens of thousands of distinct CDR3 sequences, about 4.8% of them present only once. The sequenced material came from whole blood. These receptors came from an adult who was a healthcare worker with PCR-confirmed SARS-CoV-2 infection or an uninfected control (not recorded which). The CDR3 runs from the conserved cysteine through the conserved F or W. The D gene is left open where the match is weak. Clone sizes are given selectively: once, few, many, or a class where the clone is expanded.

v_gene: TRBV25-1; d_gene: -; abundance: many; j_gene: TRBJ1-3; CDR3aa: CASSERGFGNTIYF; CDR3nt: TGTGCCAGCAGTGAACGGGGATTCGGAAACACCATATATTTT
v_gene: TRBV30; d_gene: TRBD1; abundance: many; j_gene: TRBJ2-7; CDR3aa: CAGTGGAYEQYF; CDR3nt: TGTGCCGGGACAGGGGGAGCCTACGAGCAGTACTTC
v_gene: TRBV12-3/TRBV12-4; d_gene: TRBD1; abundance: -; j_gene: TRBJ1-2; CDR3aa: CASRFSGTDRGYTF; CDR3nt: TGTGCCAGCAGGTTCTCCGGGACAGACAGGGGCTACACCTTC
v_gene: TRBV20-1; d_gene: -; abundance: many; j_gene: TRBJ1-5; CDR3aa: CSAQGRGSNQPQHF; CDR3nt: TGCAGTGCCCAAGGCCGGGGTAGCAATCAGCCCCAGCATTTT
v_gene: TRBV2; d_gene: -; abundance: many; j_gene: TRBJ1-5; CDR3aa: CASSAQGKGQPQHF; CDR3nt: TGTGCCAGCAGTGCACAGGGAAAGGGTCAGCCCCAGCATTTT
v_gene: TRBV30; d_gene: TRBD1; abundance: many; j_gene: TRBJ1-4; CDR3aa: CAWSVRGGRNEKLFF; CDR3nt: TGTGCCTGGAGTGTCCGAGGGGGCAGGAATGAAAAACTGTTTTTT
v_gene: TRBV5-5; d_gene: -; abundance: many; j_gene: TRBJ1-3; CDR3aa: CASSFEVTRTGNTIYF; CDR3nt: TGTGCCAGCAGCTTCGAGGTCACGAGGACTGGAAACACCATATATTTT
v_gene: TRBV3-1; d_gene: -; abundance: medium-sized; j_gene: TRBJ2-5; CDR3aa: CASSQRLEDSGETQYF; CDR3nt: TGTGCCAGCAGCCAAAGGCTAGAGGACTCGGGAGAGACCCAGTACTTC
v_gene: TRBV18; d_gene: TRBD1; abundance: -; j_gene: TRBJ2-3; CDR3aa: CASSHSGTGGTDTQYF; CDR3nt: TGTGCCAGCTCACACTCCGGGACAGGGGGCACAGATACGCAGTATTTT
v_gene: TRBV7-2; d_gene: -; abundance: many; j_gene: TRBJ2-3; CDR3aa: CASSLAPDTQYF; CDR3nt: TGTGCCAGCAGCTTGGCCCCAGATACGCAGTATTTT
v_gene: TRBV20-1; d_gene: -; abundance: many; j_gene: TRBJ2-5; CDR3aa: CSARDWVQETQYF; CDR3nt: TGCAGTGCTAGAGATTGGGTCCAAGAGACCCAGTACTTC
v_gene: TRBV5-6; d_gene: -; abundance: many; j_gene: TRBJ2-5; CDR3aa: CASSWAEQETQYF; CDR3nt: TGTGCCAGCAGCTGGGCGGAACAAGAGACCCAGTACTTC
v_gene: TRBV7-2; d_gene: -; abundance: few; j_gene: TRBJ2-1; CDR3aa: CASSLVVRGSSYNEQFF; CDR3nt: TGTGCCAGCAGCTTAGTAGTAAGAGGGAGCTCCTACAATGAGCAGTTCTTC
v_gene: TRBV7-2; d_gene: -; abundance: many; j_gene: TRBJ2-3; CDR3aa: CASSLTRDTDTQYF; CDR3nt: TGTGCCAGCAGCTTAACGCGGGACACAGATACGCAGTATTTT
v_gene: TRBV7-9; d_gene: -; abundance: many; j_gene: TRBJ1-6; CDR3aa: CASSLGGRTWAPLHF; CDR3nt: TGTGCCAGCAGCTTAGGGGGCAGGACTTGGGCACCCCTCCACTTT
v_gene: TRBV6-2/TRBV6-3; d_gene: TRBD2; abundance: many; j_gene: TRBJ2-1; CDR3aa: CASQRGRYNEQFF; CDR3nt: TGTGCCAGCCAGCGGGGGCGGTACAATGAGCAGTTCTTC
v_gene: TRBV29-1; d_gene: -; abundance: many; j_gene: TRBJ2-1; CDR3aa: CSVSGSSYNEQFF; CDR3nt: TGCAGCGTTTCGGGGAGCTCCTACAATGAGCAGTTCTTC
v_gene: TRBV6-1; d_gene: TRBD2; abundance: few; j_gene: TRBJ2-1; CDR3aa: CASRATSGGTNEQFF; CDR3nt: TGTGCCAGCAGGGCGACTAGCGGGGGTACCAATGAGCAGTTCTTC
v_gene: TRBV29-1; d_gene: -; abundance: many; j_gene: TRBJ2-5; CDR3aa: CSVEDHVQLPYF; CDR3nt: TGCAGCGTTGAAGATCATGTTCAGCTCCCGTACTTC
v_gene: TRBV5-1; d_gene: -; abundance: -; j_gene: TRBJ2-3; CDR3aa: CASSLGTVASTDTQYF; CDR3nt: TGCGCCAGCAGCTTGGGGACAGTCGCTAGCACAGATACGCAGTATTTT
v_gene: TRBV5-1; d_gene: -; abundance: many; j_gene: TRBJ1-2; CDR3aa: CASSLDPWQGSNYGYTF; CDR3nt: TGCGCCAGCAGCTTGGATCCGTGGCAGGGGAGCAACTATGGCTACACCTTC
v_gene: TRBV7-9; d_gene: TRBD1; abundance: many; j_gene: TRBJ2-3; CDR3aa: CASSSDRAFADTQYF; CDR3nt: TGTGCCAGCAGCTCAGACAGGGCTTTCGCAGATACGCAGTATTTT
v_gene: TRBV12-3/TRBV12-4; d_gene: -; abundance: many; j_gene: TRBJ2-5; CDR3aa: CASTRDQVETQYF; CDR3nt: TGTGCCAGCACGCGGGATCAGGTGGAGACCCAGTACTTC
v_gene: TRBV20-1; d_gene: -; abundance: many; j_gene: TRBJ1-5; CDR3aa: CSARADGNQPQHF; CDR3nt: TGCAGTGCTCGAGCCGACGGTAATCAGCCCCAGCATTTT
v_gene: TRBV12-3/TRBV12-4; d_gene: TRBD2; abundance: many; j_gene: TRBJ2-7; CDR3aa: CASQGGLASEQYF; CDR3nt: TGTGCCAGCCAAGGAGGACTAGCATCCGAGCAGTACTTC
v_gene: TRBV20-1; d_gene: -; abundance: many; j_gene: TRBJ1-6; CDR3aa: CSARMEFNSPLHF; CDR3nt: TGCAGTGCTAGGATGGAGTTTAATTCACCCCTCCACTTT
v_gene: TRBV29-1; d_gene: -; abundance: medium-sized; j_gene: TRBJ2-2; CDR3aa: CSVEGEVAGELFF; CDR3nt: TGCAGCGTTGAGGGAGAGGTAGCCGGGGAGCTGTTTTTT
v_gene: TRBV5-4; d_gene: -; abundance: many; j_gene: TRBJ2-3; CDR3aa: CASSLVPSSTDTQYF; CDR3nt: TGTGCCAGCAGCTTGGTGCCCAGTAGCACAGATACGCAGTATTTT
v_gene: TRBV2; d_gene: -; abundance: many; j_gene: TRBJ1-1; CDR3aa: CASRGETLNTEAFF; CDR3nt: TGTGCCAGCAGAGGTGAAACCTTGAACACTGAAGCTTTCTTT
v_gene: TRBV11-2; d_gene: TRBD1; abundance: many; j_gene: TRBJ1-5; CDR3aa: CASSLGTGGNQPQHF; CDR3nt: TGTGCCAGCAGCTTAGGGACAGGGGGCAATCAGCCCCAGCATTTT
v_gene: TRBV20-1; d_gene: TRBD1; abundance: few; j_gene: TRBJ2-7; CDR3aa: CSADRAREQYF; CDR3nt: TGCAGTGCGGACAGGGCGAGGGAGCAGTACTTC